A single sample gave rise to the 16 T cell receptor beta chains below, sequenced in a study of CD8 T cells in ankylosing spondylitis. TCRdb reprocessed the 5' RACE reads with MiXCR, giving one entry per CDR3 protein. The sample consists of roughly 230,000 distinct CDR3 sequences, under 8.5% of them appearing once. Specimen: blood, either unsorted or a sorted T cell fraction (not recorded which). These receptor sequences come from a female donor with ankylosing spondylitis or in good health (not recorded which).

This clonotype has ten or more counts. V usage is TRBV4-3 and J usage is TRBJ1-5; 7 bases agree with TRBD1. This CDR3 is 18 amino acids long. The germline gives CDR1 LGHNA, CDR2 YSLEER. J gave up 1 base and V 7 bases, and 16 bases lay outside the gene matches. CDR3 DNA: TGCGCCAGCACCCAGGACAGGTTTCCGCCCCCCAGCAATCAGCCCCAGCATTTT. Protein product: CASTQDRFPPPSNQPQHF.

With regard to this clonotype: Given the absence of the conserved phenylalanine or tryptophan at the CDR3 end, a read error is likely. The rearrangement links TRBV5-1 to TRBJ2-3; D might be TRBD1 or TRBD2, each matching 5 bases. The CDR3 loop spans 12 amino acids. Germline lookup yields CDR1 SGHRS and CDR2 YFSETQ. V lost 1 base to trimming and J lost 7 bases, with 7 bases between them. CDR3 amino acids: CASSLWGNTQYL. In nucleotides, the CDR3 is TGCGCCAGCAGCTTGTGGGGGAATACGCAGTATTTA.

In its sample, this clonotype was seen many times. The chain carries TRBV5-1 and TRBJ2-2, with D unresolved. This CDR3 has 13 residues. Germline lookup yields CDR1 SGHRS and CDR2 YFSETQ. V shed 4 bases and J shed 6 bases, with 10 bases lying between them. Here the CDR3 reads CASSRQPPGELFF. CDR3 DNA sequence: TGCGCCAGCAGCAGACAACCCCCCGGGGAGCTGTTTTTT. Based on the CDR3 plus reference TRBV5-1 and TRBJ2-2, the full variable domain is KAGVTQTPRYLIKTRGQQVTLSCSPISGHRSVSWYQQTPGQGLQFLFEYFSETQRNKGNFPGRFSGRQFSNSRSEMNVSTLELGDSALYLCASSRQPPGELFFGEGSRLTVL.

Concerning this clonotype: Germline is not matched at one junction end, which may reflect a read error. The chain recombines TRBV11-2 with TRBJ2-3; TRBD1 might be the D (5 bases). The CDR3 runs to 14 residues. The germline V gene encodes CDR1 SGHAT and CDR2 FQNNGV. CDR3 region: CASSLLHDTGTQYF. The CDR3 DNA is TGTGCCAGCAGCTTACTACACGACACAGGTACGCAGTATTTT.

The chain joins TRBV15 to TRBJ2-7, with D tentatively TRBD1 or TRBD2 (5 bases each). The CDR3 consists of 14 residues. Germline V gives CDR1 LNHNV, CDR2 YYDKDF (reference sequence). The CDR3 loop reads CNLLGERKTYEQYF. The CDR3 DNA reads TGTAATCTCTTGGGGGAACGGAAAACCTACGAGCAGTACTTC.

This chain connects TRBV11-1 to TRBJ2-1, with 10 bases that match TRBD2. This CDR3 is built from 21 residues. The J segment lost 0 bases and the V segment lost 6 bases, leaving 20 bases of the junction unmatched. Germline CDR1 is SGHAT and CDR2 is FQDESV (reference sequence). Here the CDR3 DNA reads TGTGCCAGCAGTTACCCGGAGGTGGCTAGCGGGAGTCAGGGCTCCTACAATGAGCAGTTCTTC. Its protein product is CASSYPEVASGSQGSYNEQFF.

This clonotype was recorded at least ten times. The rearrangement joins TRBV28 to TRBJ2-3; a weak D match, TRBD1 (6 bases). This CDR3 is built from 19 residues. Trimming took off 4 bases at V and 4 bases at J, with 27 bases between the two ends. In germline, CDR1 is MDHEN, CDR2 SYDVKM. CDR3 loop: CASSSTREINLDSSDTQYF. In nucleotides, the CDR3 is TGTGCCAGCAGTTCCACTAGGGAAATTAATCTGGACAGTTCAGATACGCAGTATTTT.

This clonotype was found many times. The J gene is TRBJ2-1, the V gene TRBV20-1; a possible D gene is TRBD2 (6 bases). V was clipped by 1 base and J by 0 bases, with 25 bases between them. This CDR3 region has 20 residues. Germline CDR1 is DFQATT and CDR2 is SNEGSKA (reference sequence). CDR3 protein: CSARGRSRGGVPSSYNEQFF. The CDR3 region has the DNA TGCAGTGCTAGAGGAAGGAGTCGAGGAGGGGTCCCAAGCTCCTACAATGAGCAGTTCTTC.

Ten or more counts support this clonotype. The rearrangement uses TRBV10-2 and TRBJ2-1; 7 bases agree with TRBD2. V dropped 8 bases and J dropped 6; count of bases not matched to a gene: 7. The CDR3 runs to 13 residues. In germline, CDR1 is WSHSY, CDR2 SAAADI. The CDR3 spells CASGRAGLNEQFF. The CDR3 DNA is TGCGCCAGCGGGAGGGCGGGGCTCAATGAGCAGTTCTTC.

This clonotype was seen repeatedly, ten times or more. CDR3 amino acids: CASKSGVLHQRNEQFF. DNA of the CDR3: TGTGCCAGCAAGAGCGGCGTACTCCACCAGAGGAATGAGCAGTTCTTC. V usage is TRBV3-1 and J usage is TRBJ2-1; D is perhaps TRBD2 (5 bases). Between the trimmed V and J ends, which lost 7 bases and 7 bases, there was a span of 23 bases. There are 16 residues in the CDR3. The germline gives CDR1 LGHDT, CDR2 YNNKEL (reference sequence).

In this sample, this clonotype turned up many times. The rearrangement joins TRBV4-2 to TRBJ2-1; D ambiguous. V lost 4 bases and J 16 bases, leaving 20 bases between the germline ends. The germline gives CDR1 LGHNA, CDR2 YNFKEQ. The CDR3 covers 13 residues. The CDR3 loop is CASSLPPSVILFF. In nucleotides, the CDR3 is TGTGCCAGCAGCCTACCCCCCAGCGTCATCCTCTTCTTC.

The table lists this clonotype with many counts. CDR3 residues: CASSYSKYQPTANSYEQYF. Written as DNA, the CDR3 is TGTGCCAGCAGTTACTCGAAATATCAACCGACAGCCAACTCCTACGAGCAGTACTTC. J is TRBJ2-7 and V is TRBV6-2 or TRBV6-3; D is possibly TRBD1 (5 bases). This CDR3 contains 19 residues. CDR1 MNHEY and CDR2 SVGEGT come from the germline V gene. The ends were cut back, 0 bases at V and 0 bases at J, with 21 bases in the middle.

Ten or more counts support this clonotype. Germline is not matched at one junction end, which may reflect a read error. The CDR3 loop reads CASSVVLGTGANVLTF. The CDR3 DNA reads as TGTGCCAGCAGCGTAGTGCTGGGGACTGGAGCCAACGTCCTGACTTTC. The chain is built from TRBV9 and TRBJ2-6, with D perhaps TRBD2 (6 bases). The CDR3 is 16 amino acids. Germline CDR1 reads SGDLS; CDR2 reads YYNGEE.

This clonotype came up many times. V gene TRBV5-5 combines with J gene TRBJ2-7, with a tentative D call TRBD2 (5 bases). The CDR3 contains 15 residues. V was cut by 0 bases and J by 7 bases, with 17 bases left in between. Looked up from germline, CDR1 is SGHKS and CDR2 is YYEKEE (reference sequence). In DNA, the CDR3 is TGTGCCAGCAGCTTGGGAGACTACCCTTATTGGGAGCAGTACTTC. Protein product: CASSLGDYPYWEQYF.

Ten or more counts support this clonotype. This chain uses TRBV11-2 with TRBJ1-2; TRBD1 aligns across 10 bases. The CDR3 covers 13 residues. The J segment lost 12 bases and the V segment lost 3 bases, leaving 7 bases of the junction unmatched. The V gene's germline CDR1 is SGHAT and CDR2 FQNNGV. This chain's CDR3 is CASSLRGQGPDTF. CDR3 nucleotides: TGTGCCAGCAGCTTGAGGGGACAGGGGCCCGACACCTTC.

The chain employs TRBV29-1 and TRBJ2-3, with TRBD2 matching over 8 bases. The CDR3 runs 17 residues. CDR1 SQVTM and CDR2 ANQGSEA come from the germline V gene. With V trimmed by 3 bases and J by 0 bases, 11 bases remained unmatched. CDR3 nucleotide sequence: TGCAGCGTTGATTCCCTCCGGGGGGGGCTAAGCACAGATACGCAGTATTTT. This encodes CSVDSLRGGLSTDTQYF.